These 11 T cell receptor beta chains were sequenced from one sample in a study of beta chain features in type 1 diabetes. The sequenced template was cDNA made from the entire isolated RNA. The repertoire was sequenced with immunoSEQ multiplex PCR; TCRdb's copy has only in-frame clones and lacks some. This table has just under 150,000 clones, around 9.3% appearing once. The sequencing input was naive CD4+ T cells from blood. Receptors were obtained from a man younger than 30 in good health.

The rearrangement joins TRBV30 to TRBJ1-3; D is possibly TRBD1 (5 bases). V lost 2 bases, J lost 4 bases, and 6 bases lay in between. The germline V gene has CDR1 GTSNPN and CDR2 SVGIG (reference sequence). The CDR3 extends over 12 amino acids. Written as DNA, the CDR3 is TGTGCCTGGAGTTCAGGGGGAAACACCATATATTTT. This encodes CAWSSGGNTIYF.

This clone is termed large. V is TRBV14 and J is TRBJ2-1, with 7 bases aligning to TRBD1. This CDR3 region has 13 residues. CDR1 and CDR2 from the germline V gene are SGHDN and FVKESK. V shed 3 bases, J shed 6 bases, and the junction held 2 bases outside the gene matches. The CDR3: CASSQDRSNEQFF. DNA of the CDR3: TGTGCCAGCAGCCAGGACAGGTCCAATGAGCAGTTCTTC.

This clone was detected only a few times. The rearrangement uses TRBV5-4 and TRBJ1-1; D remains unclear. The CDR3 contains 13 residues. CDR1 and CDR2 (germline): SGHNT, YYREEE (reference sequence). The CDR3 region is CAGLREGNTEAFF. The CDR3 coding sequence is TGTGCTGGATTGCGGGAGGGAAACACTGAAGCTTTCTTT. Complete variable domain (other parts from reference TRBV5-4 and TRBJ1-1): ETGVTQSPTHLIKTRGQQVTLRCSSQSGHNTVSWYQQALGQGPQFIFQYYREEENGRGNFPPRFSGLQFPNYSSELNVNALELDDSALYLCAGLREGNTEAFFGQGTRLTVV.

The table lists this clone with a few counts. The chain links TRBV7-2 to TRBJ1-2, with 7 nucleotides matching TRBD1. The V gene end was trimmed by 4 bases and the J gene end by 2 bases; junction bases not matched to a gene: 1. CDR1 is SGHTA and CDR2 is FQGNSA in the germline V gene. The CDR3 covers 13 residues. CDR3 residues: CASSWGQNYGYTF. The CDR3 coding sequence is TGTGCCAGCAGCTGGGGACAGAACTATGGCTACACCTTC.

V is TRBV18 and J is TRBJ2-6; no clear D. V shed 5 bases and J shed 0 bases, with 8 bases lying between them. Germline V lookup: CDR1 KGHSH, CDR2 LQKENI. This CDR3 has 15 amino acids. For the CDR3, the DNA is TGTGCCAGCTCAGTTCCAGACTCTGGGGCCAACGTCCTGACTTTC. It translates to CASSVPDSGANVLTF.

In this sample, this clone turned up a few times. The final CDR3 position lacks the conserved phenylalanine or tryptophan, pointing to a likely read error. It is unclear where the CDR3 begins or ends on the DNA, so no DNA is shown, and the CDR3 is as TCRdb lists it. The chain's CDR3 is CASSEAGLWRQLT. The chain employs TRBV2 and TRBJ1-2; the table's D call of TRBD1 was not tested on the DNA. The CDR3 contains 13 residues when both ends are counted. Germline values: CDR1 SNHLY, CDR2 FYNNEI.

This clone showed up just a few times. The V call is TRBV4-3, the J call TRBJ1-4; D is possibly TRBD1 (5 bases). V was clipped by 0 bases and J by 0 bases, with 11 bases between them. CDR3 length: 17 residues. Per germline, CDR1 LGHNA and CDR2 YSLEER. CDR3 coding DNA: TGCGCCAGCAGCCAAGATGTAGGGGTGGCAACTAATGAAAAACTGTTTTTT. Its translation: CASSQDVGVATNEKLFF.

This chain connects TRBV14 to TRBJ2-3; 8 nucleotides align to TRBD1. This CDR3 spans 16 amino acids. Per the germline V gene, CDR1 is SGHDN and CDR2 is FVKESK. With V trimmed by 2 bases and J by 2 bases, 6 bases remained unmatched. In DNA form, the CDR3 reads TGTGCCAGCAGCCAACTGCGACAGGGGCCCACAGATACGCAGTATTTT. Translated, it gives CASSQLRQGPTDTQYF.

J is TRBJ2-1 and V is TRBV9; TRBD1 might be the D (5 bases). The CDR3 has 16 residues. Trimming removed 0 bases at V and 2 bases at J, with 12 bases between. CDR1 and CDR2 (germline): SGDLS, YYNGEE. The CDR3 sequence is CASSVAQQVAYNEQFF. In DNA form, the CDR3 reads TGTGCCAGCAGCGTAGCCCAACAGGTAGCCTACAATGAGCAGTTCTTC. Variable domain in full (rest from reference TRBV9 and TRBJ2-1): DSGVTQTPKHLITATGQRVTLRCSPRSGDLSVYWYQQSLDQGLQFLIQYYNGEERAKGNILERFSAQQFPDLHSELNLSSLELGDSALYFCASSVAQQVAYNEQFFGPGTRLTVL.

This clone was seen a handful of times. The chain carries TRBV7-6 and TRBJ1-3, with TRBD1 identical over 7 bases. The CDR3 covers 15 residues. Per the germline V gene, CDR1 is SGHVS and CDR2 is FNYEAQ. The ends lost 2 bases at V and 5 bases at J; junction bases unmatched: 6. The CDR3 region is CASSLLQGERNTIYF. The CDR3 DNA is TGTGCCAGCAGCTTATTGCAGGGGGAGCGAAACACCATATATTTT.

The chain has TRBV5-6 and TRBJ2-2, with a possible D match to TRBD2 (7 bases). The CDR3 sequence is 16 residues long. V was pared by 5 bases and J by 5 bases, with 19 bases between. CDR1 SGHDT and CDR2 YYEEEE come from the germline V gene. CDR3 in amino acids: CASRSLEGGQTGELFF. Written as DNA, the CDR3 is TGTGCCAGCAGGTCCCTAGAGGGGGGGCAAACCGGGGAGCTGTTTTTT.